This T cell receptor (beta chain) was retrieved from a study of blood T cells in healthy people across ages. As to this clonotype: Its antigen is not known.

The individuals who served as donors were healthy Caucasians living in Russia, aged about 6 to 100. The second PCR ran about 6 to 12 cycles with a sample-barcoded 5' primer and J-beta primers. From the 5' RACE reads, TCRdb called clonotypes with MiXCR, one entry per CDR3 protein. Here the sample spans about 730,000 distinct CDR3 sequences, roughly 45% being singletons. The CDR3 totals 12 residues. V was shortened by 10 bases and J by 2 bases, with 10 bases between the two germline ends. Germline lookup yields CDR1 LGHNA and CDR2 YNFKEQ. Overall study findings and caveats: Age brought a roughly linear fall in TCR beta diversity measured per million T cells.

The sequenced sample consisted of blood. This receptor was identified in an older woman in good health. V usage is TRBV4-2 and J usage is TRBJ2-3; D not certain. CDR3 residues: CATGSHTDTQYF. Here the CDR3 DNA reads TGTGCCACCGGGTCCCACACAGATACGCAGTATTTT.